This TCR beta chain was obtained from a study of cytomegalovirus exposure and HLA in healthy donors. Trimming cost V 4 bases and J 5 bases; bases outside gene matches: 5. This CDR3 has 16 amino acids. Germline assignment: CDR1 LGHNA and CDR2 YNFKEQ. Use of 60 Vbeta and 13 Jbeta primers characterized the PCR. Sequencing was performed with immunoSEQ multiplex PCR; in TCRdb, only in-frame clones are kept and a portion is missing. The data hold 150,000 to 250,000 clones, with 82% observed a single time. The chain carries TRBV4-2 and TRBJ2-5, with 15 bases that match TRBD2. The sequence was collected from a woman aged 50 to 60 in good health and CMV-seropositive. Sequenced input: PBMCs. This CDR3 is CASSRTSGRARETQYF. For the CDR3, the DNA is TGTGCCAGCAGCCGGACTAGCGGGAGGGCCCGGGAGACCCAGTACTTC.